These 18 T cell receptor beta chains originate from one sample sequenced in a study of beta chain features in type 1 diabetes. The study, taken as a whole, reports: In all four CD4+ subsets, TCRB CDR3 length was significantly, moderately reduced in type 1 diabetes.

Antigens of these TCRs are unknown. Of the isolated RNA, all was reverse transcribed, and so the sequenced material was expressed TCRB transcripts. Only in-frame clones appear in the TCRdb table, and some are missing; sequencing was by immunoSEQ multiplex PCR. The sample has around 650,000 clones; 9.5% to 15% are singletons. Material for sequencing was naive CD4+ T cells from blood. These receptors were taken from a man aged 30 to 39 with type 1 diabetes.

This clone was detected a few times. The CDR3, as DNA: TGCGCCAGCAGCCAAGTGCAGGGCTCCGAGCAGTACTTC. It specifies CASSQVQGSEQYF. The chain joins TRBV4-3 to TRBJ2-7; a weak D match, TRBD1 (5 bases). The V and J ends lost 1 base and 6 bases respectively, with 10 bases between them. Germline CDR1 reads LGHNA; CDR2 reads YSLEER. The CDR3 consists of 13 residues.

Only a few counts were recorded for this clone. The DNA for the CDR3 is TGTGCCTGGAGTGTTAATCTTAGAGACAGCAATCAGCCCCAGCATTTT. As protein: CAWSVNLRDSNQPQHF. The chain has TRBV30 and TRBJ1-5; D call uncertain. Germline V gene sequence: CDR1 GTSNPN, CDR2 SVGIG (reference sequence). The CDR3 length is 16 residues. Between the trimmed V and J ends, which lost 0 bases and 1 base, there was a span of 13 bases.

This clone turned up a few times. The chain joins TRBV29-1 to TRBJ1-4; tentatively, D is TRBD1 (5 bases). V was shortened by 7 bases and J by 4 bases, with 13 bases between the two germline ends. This CDR3 has 13 residues. CDR1 and CDR2 from the germline V gene are SQVTM and ANQGSEA. CDR3 nucleotide sequence: TGCAGCGCCGGGACTATCCTTAATGAAAAACTGTTTTTT. This encodes CSAGTILNEKLFF.

The sample holds a few counts of this clone. The gene calls are TRBV28 and TRBJ2-1, with TRBD1 matching over 7 bases. Losses at the gene ends were 5 bases for V and 13 bases for J; bases not matched to a gene: 14. The germline V gene has CDR1 MDHEN and CDR2 SYDVKM. The CDR3 runs 14 residues. For the CDR3, the DNA is TGTGCCAGCAGTCAGGGGGACCCATACAGGTACCAGTTCTTC. Its translation: CASSQGDPYRYQFF. The full variable domain, completed using reference TRBV28 and TRBJ2-1, is DVKVTQSSRYLVKRTGEKVFLECVQDMDHENMFWYRQDPGLGLRLIYFSYDVKMKEKGDIPEGYSVSREKKERFSLILESASTNQTSMYLCASSQGDPYRYQFFGPGTRLTVL.

This clone came up a few times. The chain uses TRBV30 and TRBJ2-1; D is ambiguous. Germline-derived CDR1 and CDR2 are GTSNPN and SVGIG (reference sequence). The length of the CDR3 is 11 residues. The V and J ends lost 5 bases and 3 bases respectively, with 5 bases between them. CDR3 region: CAWAVYNEQFF. The CDR3 DNA follows: TGTGCCTGGGCCGTCTACAATGAGCAGTTCTTC.

There are a few counts of this clone. The rearrangement links TRBV7-9 to TRBJ2-6, with D unclear. CDR3 length equals 15 residues. V was clipped by 1 base and J by 2 bases, with 6 bases between them. From germline, CDR1 is SEHNR and CDR2 FQNEAQ (reference sequence). CDR3 sequence reads: CASSLGVAGANVLTF. CDR3 DNA: TGTGCCAGCAGCTTAGGAGTGGCTGGGGCCAACGTCCTGACTTTC.

The chain links TRBV6-5 to TRBJ1-3; the D is unclear. The CDR3 covers 12 residues. V lost 9 bases and J lost 1, with 7 bases in between. CDR1 is MNHEY and CDR2 is SVGAGI in the germline V gene. In nucleotides, the CDR3 is TGTGCCAGTAGGGAATCTGGAAACACCATATATTTT. Amino acid sequence: CASRESGNTIYF.

The V call is TRBV5-4, the J call TRBJ1-1, with a possible D match to TRBD1 (5 bases). The CDR3 contains 13 residues. Per the germline V gene, CDR1 is SGHNT and CDR2 is YYREEE (reference sequence). V was trimmed by 5 bases and J by 1 base, leaving 9 bases between them. CDR3 DNA: TGTGCCAGCAGTATTGACAGGAACACTGAAGCTTTCTTT. Protein sequence: CASSIDRNTEAFF. Full variable domain (rest looked up from reference TRBV5-4 and TRBJ1-1): ETGVTQSPTHLIKTRGQQVTLRCSSQSGHNTVSWYQQALGQGPQFIFQYYREEENGRGNFPPRFSGLQFPNYSSELNVNALELDDSALYLCASSIDRNTEAFFGQGTRLTVV.

This chain connects TRBV7-9 to TRBJ2-2; TRBD1 is a possible D gene (5 bases). The ends were cut back, 3 bases at V and 3 bases at J, with 11 bases in the middle. Germline V CDR1 and CDR2: SEHNR, FQNEAQ (reference sequence). The CDR3 covers 15 residues. CDR3 in DNA: TGTGCCAGCAGCTTGCATGGGGCGGACACCGGGGAGCTGTTTTTT. The encoded protein is CASSLHGADTGELFF.

For the CDR3, the DNA is TGCAGCGTTGCGACCGGTCTCCACTTCTTC. This encodes CSVATGLHFF. The chain links TRBV29-1 to TRBJ2-1; the D is unclear. Trimming took off 4 bases at V and 16 bases at J, with 14 bases between the two ends. Germline lookup yields CDR1 SQVTM and CDR2 ANQGSEA. This CDR3 is built from 10 residues.

In this sample, this clone turned up a few times. The chain carries TRBV19 and TRBJ2-7, with D tentatively TRBD2 (7 bases). Per the germline V gene, CDR1 is LNHDA and CDR2 is SQIVND (reference sequence). V was trimmed by 10 bases and J by 3 bases, leaving 19 bases between them. CDR3 size: 14 residues. The CDR3 DNA is TGTGCCACGAGGGGGACGGGGGGAAGCTACGAGCAGTACTTC. Translation: CATRGTGGSYEQYF.

This clone was seen only a few times. The chain has TRBV10-3 and TRBJ1-2; 11 bases match TRBD1. This CDR3 is built from 14 residues. The germline CDR1 and CDR2 sequences are ENHRY and SYGVKD. The J segment lost 6 bases and the V segment lost 6 bases, leaving 6 bases of the junction unmatched. CDR3 protein: CAISVDRGLNGYTF. The CDR3 bases are TGTGCCATCAGCGTGGACAGGGGGCTGAATGGCTACACCTTC.

The genes are TRBV7-2 and TRBJ2-1; D is perhaps TRBD1 (5 bases). The V end was cut by 0 bases, the J end by 4 bases, with 10 bases between. The CDR3 spans 15 residues. Germline CDR1 is SGHTA and CDR2 is FQGNSA. The CDR3 nucleotides read TGTGCCAGCAGCTTAGCGTTACAGGAATACAATGAGCAGTTCTTC. Translation gives CASSLALQEYNEQFF.

A word on this clone: Additional DNA sequences in this sample encode the identical CDR3. The rearrangement joins TRBV29-1 to TRBJ1-2; D is uncertain. Trimming shortened V by 3 bases and J by 3 bases, and 5 bases separated the two germline ends. The CDR3 has 11 amino acids. Germline values: CDR1 SQVTM, CDR2 ANQGSEA. CDR3 DNA sequence: TGCAGCGTTGACGGAGACTATGGCTACACCTTC. Translated: CSVDGDYGYTF. Using reference TRBV29-1 and TRBJ1-2 for the parts outside the CDR3, the full variable domain is SAVISQKPSRDICQRGTSLTIQCQVDSQVTMMFWYRQQPGQSLTLIATANQGSEATYESGFVIDKFPISRPNLTFSTLTVSNMSPEDSSIYLCSVDGDYGYTFGSGTRLTVV.

Worth noting for this clone: Other DNA sequences of this sample code for an identical CDR3. The chain joins TRBV4-3 to TRBJ1-3; perhaps TRBD1 as D (5 bases). The CDR3 totals 16 residues. V was shortened by 0 bases and J by 0 bases, with 9 bases between the two germline ends. Germline-derived CDR1 and CDR2 are LGHNA and YSLEER. The CDR3: CASSQETGGSGNTIYF. The CDR3 coding sequence is TGCGCCAGCAGCCAAGAAACAGGAGGCTCTGGAAACACCATATATTTT.

Only a few counts were recorded for this clone. The chain combines TRBV19 with TRBJ2-7; 7 positions match TRBD1. Germline CDR1 LNHDA, CDR2 SQIVND (reference sequence). V dropped 5 bases and J dropped 2; count of bases not matched to a gene: 6. The CDR3 is 14 amino acids. The CDR3, as DNA: TGTGCCAGTAGTTCCCGGACAGGAACCTACGAGCAGTACTTC. Residues: CASSSRTGTYEQYF.

This clone appeared a few times. This rearrangement joins TRBV2 to TRBJ2-3; 12 nucleotides line up with TRBD2. The CDR3 runs to 16 residues. Germline assignment: CDR1 SNHLY and CDR2 FYNNEI. J lost 0 bases, V lost 5 bases, and 3 bases had no gene match. The CDR3: CASSPSGGASTDTQYF. The CDR3 nucleotides are TGTGCCAGCAGTCCTAGCGGGGGGGCTAGCACAGATACGCAGTATTTT.

A few counts support this clone. The V gene is TRBV30, the J gene TRBJ2-6, with unresolved D. Germline V gives CDR1 GTSNPN, CDR2 SVGIG (reference sequence). The CDR3 is 12 residues long. With 3 bases removed from V and 5 bases from J, the gap between germline ends came to 5 bases. CDR3 DNA: TGTGCCTGGAGCCCCAGGGCCAACGTCCTGACTTTC. Amino acid sequence: CAWSPRANVLTF.